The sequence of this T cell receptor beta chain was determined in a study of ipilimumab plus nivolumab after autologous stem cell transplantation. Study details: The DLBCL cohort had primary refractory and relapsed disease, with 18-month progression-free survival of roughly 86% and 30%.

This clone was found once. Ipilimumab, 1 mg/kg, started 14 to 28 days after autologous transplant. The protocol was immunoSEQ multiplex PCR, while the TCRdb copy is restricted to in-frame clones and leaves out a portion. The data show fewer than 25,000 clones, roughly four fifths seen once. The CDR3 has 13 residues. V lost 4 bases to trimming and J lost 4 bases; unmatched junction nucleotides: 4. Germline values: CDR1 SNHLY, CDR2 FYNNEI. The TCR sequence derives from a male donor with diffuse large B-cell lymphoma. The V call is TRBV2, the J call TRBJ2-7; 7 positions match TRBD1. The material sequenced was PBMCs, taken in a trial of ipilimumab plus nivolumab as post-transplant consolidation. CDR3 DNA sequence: TGTGCCAGCAGTGCGGGACAGATTTACGAGCAGTACTTC. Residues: CASSAGQIYEQYF. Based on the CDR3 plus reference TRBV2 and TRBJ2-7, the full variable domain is EPEVTQTPSHQVTQMGQEVILRCVPISNHLYFYWYRQILGQKVEFLVSFYNNEISEKSEIFDDQFSVERPDGSNFTLKIRSTKLEDSAMYFCASSAGQIYEQYFGPGTRLTVT.